A few counts support the clone carrying this T cell receptor (beta chain). What it binds is not known. The Oncomine TCR Beta short-read assay was applied to DNA of cultured CD4+ T cells. MiXCR was run by TCRdb on the PCR reads, yielding one entry per CDR3 protein. The sample includes around 13,000 distinct CDR3 sequences, around 55% seen only once; the top ten take 7.5% to 9.5%. CDR3 length equals 14 residues. V was cut by 0 bases and J by 6 bases, with 9 bases left in between. Germline CDR1 KGHDR, CDR2 SFDVKD. As for treatment: approximately 10-day PBMC culture with coronavirus spike peptide pools or control peptides (ViraFEST assay). This sample is drawn from a study of vaccination and CD4 T cells after COVID-19.

The sample consisted of CD4+ T cells from blood, cultured in vitro, taken before SARS-CoV-2 vaccination. The sequence was obtained from a human donor who had recovered from COVID-19. The chain uses TRBV24-1 and TRBJ2-3, with D hard to call. CDR3 bases: TGTGCCACCAGTGATTTGGGGCACTGGGATACGCAGTATTTT. It yields the protein CATSDLGHWDTQYF.